Shown below are 16 T cell receptor beta chains from a single sample sequenced in a study of T cells after yellow fever vaccination (dated by TCRdb to the late 2010s). Reading the label with the study, this specimen's treatment or condition is: live attenuated yellow fever vaccine strain. Libraries were made using 5' RACE. The sequencing machine was an Illumina NovaSeq 6000. Using fastp at Q25 and MiXCR, TCRdb reprocessed the public reads and kept productive beta chains. Entries are consolidated by CDR3 protein sequence, retaining the most common genes and DNA. Within this sample are about 220,000 distinct CDR3 sequences, with about 3% of them counted one time only. Jointly, the top ten make up 3.2% of the sample. The sequenced sample was CD4+ T cells sorted from PBMCs, obtained 10 days after the yellow fever booster vaccination. The receptors originated from a man aged 18-30 years who received the YFV17D yellow fever vaccine.

This clonotype has a count of ten or more. The V and J genes are TRBV4-3 and TRBJ2-1; D gene ambiguous. This CDR3 has 14 residues. CDR1 and CDR2 from the germline V gene are LGHNA and YSLEER. V was pared by 0 bases and J by 4 bases, with 7 bases between. The CDR3 region is CASSQDKGYNEQFF. In DNA, the CDR3 is TGCGCCAGCAGCCAAGATAAGGGTTACAATGAGCAGTTCTTC.

The sample holds many counts of this clonotype. The chain combines TRBV18 with TRBJ2-1; 7 bases fit TRBD1. Per the germline V gene, CDR1 is KGHSH and CDR2 is LQKENI. The CDR3 is 13 residues long. The V and J ends lost 5 bases and 4 bases, in that order; junction bases with no gene match: 2. Here the CDR3 reads CASSMTGYNEQFF. CDR3 sequence (DNA): TGTGCCAGCTCAATGACAGGGTACAATGAGCAGTTCTTC.

This rearrangement joins TRBV7-6 to TRBJ1-1; D is unclear. Trimming removed 1 base at V and 6 bases at J, with 9 bases between. The CDR3 spans 13 residues. The V gene's germline CDR1 is SGHVS and CDR2 FNYEAQ. The CDR3 reads CASSLVLHSEAFF. The CDR3 DNA sequence: TGTGCCAGCAGCTTAGTTTTGCATTCTGAAGCTTTCTTT.

The V and J genes are TRBV29-1 and TRBJ1-4; D ambiguous. CDR3 length equals 12 residues. Trimming pared 7 bases from V and 8 bases from J, leaving 14 bases between. CDR1 and CDR2 (germline): SQVTM, ANQGSEA. The CDR3 spells CSGGMAGEKLFF. The CDR3, as DNA: TGCAGCGGAGGTATGGCCGGGGAAAAACTGTTTTTT. Using reference TRBV29-1 and TRBJ1-4 for the parts outside the CDR3, the full variable domain is SAVISQKPSRDICQRGTSLTIQCQVDSQVTMMFWYRQQPGQSLTLIATANQGSEATYESGFVIDKFPISRPNLTFSTLTVSNMSPEDSSIYLCSGGMAGEKLFFGSGTQLSVL.

This clonotype was seen ten or more times. The chain uses TRBV6-6 and TRBJ2-7; TRBD1 aligns across 10 bases. CDR1 and CDR2 (germline): MNHNY, SVGAGI (reference sequence). This CDR3 spans 16 amino acids. After removal of 2 bases from V and 2 bases from J, the junction contained 6 bases not matched to a gene. CDR3 sequence (DNA): TGTGCCAGCAGTTACAGACAGGGGGCCTCGACCTACGAGCAGTACGTC. This translates into CASSYRQGASTYEQYV.

This clonotype was recorded many times. The rearrangement uses TRBV6-5 and TRBJ2-3, with unresolved D. V lost 6 bases and J 0 bases, leaving 13 bases between the germline ends. This CDR3 has 15 residues. Germline V gene lookup returns CDR1 MNHEY and CDR2 SVGAGI. The CDR3: CASSVTDSSTDTQYF. DNA of the CDR3: TGTGCCAGCAGCGTCACAGATTCTAGCACAGATACGCAGTATTTT.

The J gene is TRBJ2-5, the V gene TRBV18; D possibly corresponds to TRBD2 (6 bases). The V end lost 2 bases, the J end lost 5 bases, and 6 bases lay between the germline ends. CDR3 size: 12 residues. CDR1 is KGHSH and CDR2 is LQKENI in the germline V gene. CDR3 bases: TGTGCCAGCTCACCAGCGGGGGAGACCCAGTACTTC. Protein sequence: CASSPAGETQYF.

Many counts were recorded for this clonotype. J is TRBJ2-1 and V is TRBV12-3 or TRBV12-4; TRBD1 aligns across 8 bases. Germline trimming cut 5 bases from V and 4 bases from J; bases unmatched to any gene: 4. CDR3 length equals 14 residues. CDR3 nucleotide sequence: TGTGCCAGCAGTCCACGGACAGGGTACAATGAGCAGTTCTTC. Residues: CASSPRTGYNEQFF.

This rearrangement joins TRBV18 to TRBJ2-7; D gene unclear. CDR1 and CDR2 (germline): KGHSH, LQKENI. The CDR3 is 15 residues long. V lost 0 bases and J lost 0, with 9 bases in between. The CDR3 loop is CASSPPGSSSYEQYF. The CDR3 region has the DNA TGTGCCAGCTCACCACCGGGCTCTAGCTCCTACGAGCAGTACTTC. The full variable domain, rest sourced from reference TRBV18 and TRBJ2-7, is NAGVMQNPRHLVRRRGQEARLRCSPMKGHSHVYWYRQLPEEGLKFMVYLQKENIIDESGMPKERFSAEFPKEGPSILRIQQVVRGDSAAYFCASSPPGSSSYEQYFGPGTRLTVT.

This clonotype was seen only a few times. The chain combines TRBV18 with TRBJ1-2, with a possible D match to TRBD1 (5 bases). CDR3 size: 15 residues. V dropped 2 bases and J dropped 4 bases, with 14 bases sitting between them. Looked up from germline, CDR1 is KGHSH and CDR2 is LQKENI. The CDR3 sequence: CASSPGGTAAYGYTF. In DNA, the CDR3 is TGTGCCAGCTCACCAGGAGGGACGGCGGCCTATGGCTACACCTTC.

This clonotype was detected only a few times. V gene TRBV11-2 combines with J gene TRBJ1-4, with 7 positions matching TRBD1. This CDR3 region has 16 residues. In germline, CDR1 is SGHAT, CDR2 FQNNGV. V shed 6 bases and J 1 base; nucleotides not matched to a gene: 8. The CDR3 region has the DNA TGTGCCAGCAGGGTATTAGGGGGCGGAACTAATGAAAAACTGTTTTTT. This translates into CASRVLGGGTNEKLFF.

This chain connects TRBV9 to TRBJ1-2; D uncertain. V lost 3 bases and J lost 5, with 14 bases in between. Germline lookup yields CDR1 SGDLS and CDR2 YYNGEE. The CDR3 runs to 14 residues. The CDR3 nucleotides read TGTGCCAGCAGCGGCTCTGTGGGTGGATATGGCTACACCTTC. Protein product: CASSGSVGGYGYTF.

The chain links TRBV4-3 to TRBJ1-3; TRBD1 might be the D (5 bases). V was shortened by 0 bases and J by 2 bases, with 14 bases between the two germline ends. CDR3 length: 17 amino acids. Per the germline V gene, CDR1 is LGHNA and CDR2 is YSLEER. CDR3 DNA sequence: TGCGCCAGCAGCCAAGAACCAGGGCGGAGGACTGGAAACACCATATATTTT. Translated: CASSQEPGRRTGNTIYF.

V usage is TRBV14 and J usage is TRBJ1-6; D remains ambiguous. This CDR3 is 17 amino acids long. V lost 4 bases, J lost 2 bases, and 15 bases lay in between. Germline lookup yields CDR1 SGHDN and CDR2 FVKESK. The DNA for the CDR3 is TGTGCCAGCAGCCCTTCGGACGGAATAGCCTATAATTCACCCCTCCACTTT. Protein sequence: CASSPSDGIAYNSPLHF.

This clonotype was counted at least ten times. The chain carries TRBV5-6 and TRBJ2-3, with TRBD2 matching 9 bases. CDR1 is SGHDT and CDR2 is YYEEEE in the germline V gene. This CDR3 has 15 amino acids. The trim removed 7 bases at V and 5 bases at J, leaving 11 bases unmatched. The DNA for the CDR3 is TGTGCCAGCGTTAAGAGCGGAGCGGGGGGAGATACGCAGTATTTT. It codes for CASVKSGAGGDTQYF.

This clonotype was seen more than once but under ten times. The chain links TRBV6-1 to TRBJ2-1, with TRBD2 as a possible D gene (7 bases). The V gene's germline CDR1 is MNHNS and CDR2 SASEGT. Trimming removed 4 bases from V and 6 bases from J, with 16 bases in between. The CDR3 loop spans 15 amino acids. The CDR3 DNA reads TGTGCCAGCAGTGGACTACAGGCGGGGGCCAATGAGCAGTTCTTC. This sequence encodes CASSGLQAGANEQFF.